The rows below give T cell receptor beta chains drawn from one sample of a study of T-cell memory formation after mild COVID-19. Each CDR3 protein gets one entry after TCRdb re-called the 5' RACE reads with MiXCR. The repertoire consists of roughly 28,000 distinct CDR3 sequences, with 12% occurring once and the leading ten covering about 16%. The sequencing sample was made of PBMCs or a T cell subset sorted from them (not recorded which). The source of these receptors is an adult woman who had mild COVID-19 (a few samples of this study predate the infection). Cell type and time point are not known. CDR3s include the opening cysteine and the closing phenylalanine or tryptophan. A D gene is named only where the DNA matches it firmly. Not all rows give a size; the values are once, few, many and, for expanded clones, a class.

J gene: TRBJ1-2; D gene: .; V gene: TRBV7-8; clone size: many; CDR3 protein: CASSFSTGYGYTF; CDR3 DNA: TGTGCCAGCAGCTTCAGTACGGGCTATGGCTACACCTTC
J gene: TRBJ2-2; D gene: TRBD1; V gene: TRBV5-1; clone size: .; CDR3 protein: CASSLGQGHTGELFF; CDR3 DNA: TGCGCCAGCAGCTTGGGACAGGGGCACACCGGGGAGCTGTTTTTT
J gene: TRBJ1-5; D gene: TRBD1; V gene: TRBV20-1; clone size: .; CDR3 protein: CSAFPSRDSVFSNQPQHF; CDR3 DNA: TGCAGTGCTTTCCCAAGCCGGGACAGCGTGTTTAGCAATCAGCCCCAGCATTTT
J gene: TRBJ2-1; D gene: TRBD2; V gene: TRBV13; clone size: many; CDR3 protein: CASSKTSGRVREQFF; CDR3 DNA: TGTGCCAGCAGCAAGACTAGCGGGAGGGTAAGGGAGCAGTTCTTC
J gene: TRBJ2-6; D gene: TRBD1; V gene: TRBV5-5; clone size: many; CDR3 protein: CASSQGGNGANVLTF; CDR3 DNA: TGTGCCAGCAGCCAAGGGGGCAATGGGGCCAACGTCCTGACTTTC
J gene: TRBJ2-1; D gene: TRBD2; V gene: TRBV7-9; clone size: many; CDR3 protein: CASSLQLGLAGVTNEQFF; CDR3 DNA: TGTGCCAGCAGCTTACAACTGGGACTAGCGGGGGTAACCAATGAGCAGTTCTTC
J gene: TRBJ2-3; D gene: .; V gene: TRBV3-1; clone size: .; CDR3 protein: CASSQLGTPSTDTQYF; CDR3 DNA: TGTGCCAGCAGCCAACTCGGGACACCTAGCACAGATACGCAGTATTTT
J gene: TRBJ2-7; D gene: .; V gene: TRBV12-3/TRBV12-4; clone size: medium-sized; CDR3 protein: CASSTDGNGPHEQYF; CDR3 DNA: TGTGCCAGCAGTACGGATGGGAACGGGCCGCACGAGCAGTACTTC
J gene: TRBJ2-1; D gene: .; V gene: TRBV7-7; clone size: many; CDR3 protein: CASSPGRLIRAYNEQFF; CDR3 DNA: TGTGCTAGCAGCCCGGGACGGCTAATCCGGGCCTACAATGAGCAGTTCTTC
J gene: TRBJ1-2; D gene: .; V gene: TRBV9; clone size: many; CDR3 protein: CASSVGTVTNYGYTF; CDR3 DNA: TGTGCCAGCAGCGTGGGGACGGTGACTAACTATGGCTACACCTTC
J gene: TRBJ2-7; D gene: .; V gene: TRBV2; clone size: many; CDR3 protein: CASKQPGPDGAYEQYF; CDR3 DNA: TGTGCCAGCAAACAACCGGGACCTGACGGCGCCTACGAGCAGTACTTC
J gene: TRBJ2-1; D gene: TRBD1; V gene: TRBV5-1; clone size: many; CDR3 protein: CASSLEGTGRRDSYNEQFF; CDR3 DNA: TGCGCCAGCAGCTTGGAAGGGACAGGTCGTCGGGACTCCTACAATGAGCAGTTCTTC
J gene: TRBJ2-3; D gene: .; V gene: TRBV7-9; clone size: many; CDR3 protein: CASSSAGSTDTQYF; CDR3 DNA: TGTGCCAGCAGCTCGGCCGGAAGCACAGATACGCAGTATTTT
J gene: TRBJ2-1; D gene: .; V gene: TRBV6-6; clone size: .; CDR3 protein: CASSYAARRSSYNEQFF; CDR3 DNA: TGTGCCAGCAGTTACGCTGCCCGGAGGAGCTCCTACAATGAGCAGTTCTTC
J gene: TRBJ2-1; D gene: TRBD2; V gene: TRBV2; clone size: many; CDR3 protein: CASTGLAESSYNEQFF; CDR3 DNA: TGTGCCAGCACTGGACTAGCGGAAAGCTCCTACAATGAGCAGTTCTTC
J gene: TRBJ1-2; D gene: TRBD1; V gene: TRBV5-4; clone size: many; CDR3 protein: CASSTGTGANYGYTF; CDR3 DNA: TGTGCCAGCAGCACCGGGACAGGAGCTAACTATGGCTACACCTTC
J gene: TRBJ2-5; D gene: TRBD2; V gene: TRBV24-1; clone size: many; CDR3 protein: CATSDFRASGSPETQYF; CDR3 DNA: TGTGCCACCAGTGATTTTCGGGCTAGCGGGAGCCCAGAGACCCAGTACTTC
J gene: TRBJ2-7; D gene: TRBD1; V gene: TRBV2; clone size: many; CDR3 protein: CAMRTGGSYEQYF; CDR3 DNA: TGTGCCATGCGGACAGGGGGCTCCTACGAGCAGTACTTC
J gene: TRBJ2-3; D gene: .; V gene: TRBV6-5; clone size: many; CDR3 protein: CASSYSTGGTSTDTQYF; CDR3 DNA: TGTGCCAGCAGTTACTCGACCGGCGGGACCTCCACAGATACGCAGTATTTT
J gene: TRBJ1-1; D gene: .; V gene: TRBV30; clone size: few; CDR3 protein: CAWSVSLRFQAFF; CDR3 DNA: TGTGCCTGGAGTGTAAGCCTCCGCTTCCAAGCTTTCTTT
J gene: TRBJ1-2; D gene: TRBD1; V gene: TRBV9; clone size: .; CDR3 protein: CASSVGDRSYGYTF; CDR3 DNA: TGTGCCAGCAGCGTGGGGGACAGGTCCTATGGCTACACCTTC
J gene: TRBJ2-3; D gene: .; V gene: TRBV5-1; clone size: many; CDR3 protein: CASSLPGTDTQYF; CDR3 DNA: TGCGCCAGCAGCCTGCCAGGCACAGATACGCAGTATTTT
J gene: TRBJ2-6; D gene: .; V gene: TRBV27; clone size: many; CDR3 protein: CASSSPGSGANVLTF; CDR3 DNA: TGTGCCAGCAGTTCCCCAGGTTCGGGGGCCAACGTCCTGACTTTC
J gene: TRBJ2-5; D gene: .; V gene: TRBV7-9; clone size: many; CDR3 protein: CASSLLGIQETQYF; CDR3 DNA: TGTGCCAGCAGCTTACTCGGTATTCAAGAGACCCAGTACTTC
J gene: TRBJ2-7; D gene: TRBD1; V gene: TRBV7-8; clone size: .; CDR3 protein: CASMRTGAYEQYF; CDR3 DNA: TGTGCCAGCATGAGGACAGGGGCCTACGAGCAGTACTTC
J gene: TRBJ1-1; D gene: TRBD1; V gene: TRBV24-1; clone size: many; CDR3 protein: CATSDWDSTEAFF; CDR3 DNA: TGTGCCACCAGTGATTGGGACAGCACTGAAGCTTTCTTT